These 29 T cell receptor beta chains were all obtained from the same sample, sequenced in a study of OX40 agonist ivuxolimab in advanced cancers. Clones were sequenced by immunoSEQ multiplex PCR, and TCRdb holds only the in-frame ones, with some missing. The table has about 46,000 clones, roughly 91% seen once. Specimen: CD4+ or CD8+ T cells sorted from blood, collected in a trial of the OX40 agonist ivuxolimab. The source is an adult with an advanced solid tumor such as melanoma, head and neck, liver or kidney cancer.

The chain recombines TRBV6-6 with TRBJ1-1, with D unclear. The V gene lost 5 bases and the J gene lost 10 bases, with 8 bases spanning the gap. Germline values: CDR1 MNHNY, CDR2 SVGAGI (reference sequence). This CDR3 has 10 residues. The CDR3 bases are TGTGCCAGCAGTGAGAAGGGAGCTTTCTTT. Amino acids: CASSEKGAFF.

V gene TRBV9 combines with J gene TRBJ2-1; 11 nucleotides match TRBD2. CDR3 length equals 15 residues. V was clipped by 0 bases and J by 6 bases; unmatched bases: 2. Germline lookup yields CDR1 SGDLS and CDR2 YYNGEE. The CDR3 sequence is CASSVGLAGGNEQFF. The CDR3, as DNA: TGTGCCAGCAGCGTAGGGCTAGCGGGGGGCAATGAGCAGTTCTTC.

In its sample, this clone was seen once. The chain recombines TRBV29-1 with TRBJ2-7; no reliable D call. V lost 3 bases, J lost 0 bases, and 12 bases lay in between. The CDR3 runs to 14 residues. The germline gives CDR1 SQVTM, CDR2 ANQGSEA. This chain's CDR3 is CSVDSGHSSYEQYF. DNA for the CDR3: TGCAGCGTTGATTCAGGTCATAGCTCCTACGAGCAGTACTTC.

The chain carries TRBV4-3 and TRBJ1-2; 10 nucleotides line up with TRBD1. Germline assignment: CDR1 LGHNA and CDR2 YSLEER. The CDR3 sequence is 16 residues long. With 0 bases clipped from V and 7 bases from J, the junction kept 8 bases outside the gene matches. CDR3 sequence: CASSQEGQGLWGGYTF. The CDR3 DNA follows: TGCGCCAGCAGCCAAGAGGGACAGGGGCTATGGGGTGGCTACACCTTC.

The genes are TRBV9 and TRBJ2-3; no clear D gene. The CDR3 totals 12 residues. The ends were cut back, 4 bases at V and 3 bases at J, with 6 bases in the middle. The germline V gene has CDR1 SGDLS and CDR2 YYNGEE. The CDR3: CASSPGTDTQYF. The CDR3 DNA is TGTGCCAGCAGCCCCGGAACAGATACGCAGTATTTT.

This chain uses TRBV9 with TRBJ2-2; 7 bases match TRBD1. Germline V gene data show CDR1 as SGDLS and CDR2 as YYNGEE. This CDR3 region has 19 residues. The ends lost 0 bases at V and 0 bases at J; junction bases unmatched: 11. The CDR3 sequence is CASSVVDREMATNTGELFF. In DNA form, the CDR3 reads TGTGCCAGCAGCGTAGTCGACAGGGAGATGGCCACGAACACCGGGGAGCTGTTTTTT. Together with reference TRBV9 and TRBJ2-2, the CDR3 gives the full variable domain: DSGVTQTPKHLITATGQRVTLRCSPRSGDLSVYWYQQSLDQGLQFLIQYYNGEERAKGNILERFSAQQFPDLHSELNLSSLELGDSALYFCASSVVDREMATNTGELFFGEGSRLTVL.

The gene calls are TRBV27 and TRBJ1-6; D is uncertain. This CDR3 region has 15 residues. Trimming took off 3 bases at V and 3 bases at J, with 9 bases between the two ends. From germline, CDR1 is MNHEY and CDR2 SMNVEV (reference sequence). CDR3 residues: CASSFGPGYNSPLHF. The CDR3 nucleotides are TGTGCCAGCAGTTTCGGCCCCGGCTATAATTCACCCCTCCACTTT.

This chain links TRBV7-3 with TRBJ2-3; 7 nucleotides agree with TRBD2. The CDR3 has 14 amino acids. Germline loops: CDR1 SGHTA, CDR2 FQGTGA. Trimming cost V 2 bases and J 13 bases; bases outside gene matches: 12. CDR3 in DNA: TGTGCCAGCAGCTTAGGCGGGGAGGGAGATACAAAGTATTTT. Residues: CASSLGGEGDTKYF. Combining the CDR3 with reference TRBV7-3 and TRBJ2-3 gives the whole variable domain GAGVSQTPSNKVTEKGKYVELRCDPISGHTALYWYRQSLGQGPEFLIYFQGTGAADDSGLPNDRFFAVRPEGSVSTLKIQRTERGDSAVYLCASSLGGEGDTKYFGPGTRLTVL.

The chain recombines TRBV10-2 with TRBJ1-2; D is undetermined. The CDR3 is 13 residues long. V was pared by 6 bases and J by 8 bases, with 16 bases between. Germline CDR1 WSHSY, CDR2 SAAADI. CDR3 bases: TGCGCCAGCAGAACGGCACCTTTGGGGGGCTACACCTTC. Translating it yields CASRTAPLGGYTF.

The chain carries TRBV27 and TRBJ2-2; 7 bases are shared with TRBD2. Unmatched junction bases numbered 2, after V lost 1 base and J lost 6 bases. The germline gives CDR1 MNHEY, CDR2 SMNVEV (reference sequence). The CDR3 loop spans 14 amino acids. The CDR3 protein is CASSLLGGAGELFF. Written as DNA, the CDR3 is TGTGCCAGCAGTTTATTGGGGGGGGCCGGGGAGCTGTTTTTT.

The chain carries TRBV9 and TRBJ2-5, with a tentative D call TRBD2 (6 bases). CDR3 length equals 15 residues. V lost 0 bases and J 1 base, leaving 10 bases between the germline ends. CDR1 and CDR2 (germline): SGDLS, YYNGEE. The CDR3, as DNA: TGTGCCAGCAGCGTAGAAGGGACTCTCCAAGAGACCCAGTACTTC. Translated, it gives CASSVEGTLQETQYF.

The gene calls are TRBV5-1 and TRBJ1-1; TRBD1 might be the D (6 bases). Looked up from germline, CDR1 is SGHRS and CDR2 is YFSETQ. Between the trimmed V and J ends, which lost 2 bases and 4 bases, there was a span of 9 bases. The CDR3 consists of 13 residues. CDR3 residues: CASSFGGGTEAFF. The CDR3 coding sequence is TGCGCCAGCAGCTTTGGAGGGGGCACTGAAGCTTTCTTT.

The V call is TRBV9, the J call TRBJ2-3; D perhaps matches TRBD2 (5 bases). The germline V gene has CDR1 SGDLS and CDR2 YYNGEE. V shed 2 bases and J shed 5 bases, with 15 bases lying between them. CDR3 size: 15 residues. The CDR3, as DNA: TGTGCCAGCAGCGTTTGGCTAGCCGGAGGAGATACGCAGTATTTT. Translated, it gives CASSVWLAGGDTQYF.

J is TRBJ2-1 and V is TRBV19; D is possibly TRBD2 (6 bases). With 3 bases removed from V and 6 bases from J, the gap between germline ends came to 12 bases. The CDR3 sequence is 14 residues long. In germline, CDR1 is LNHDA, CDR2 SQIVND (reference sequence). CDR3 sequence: CASSITSHPNEQFF. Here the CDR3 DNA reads TGTGCCAGTAGTATTACTAGCCATCCCAATGAGCAGTTCTTC.

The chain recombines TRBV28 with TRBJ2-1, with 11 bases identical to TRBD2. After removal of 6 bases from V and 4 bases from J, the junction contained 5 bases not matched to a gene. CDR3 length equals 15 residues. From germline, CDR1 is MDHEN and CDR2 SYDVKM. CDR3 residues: CASSETSGIYNEQFF. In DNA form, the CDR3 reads TGTGCCAGCAGCGAGACTAGCGGGATATACAATGAGCAGTTCTTC.

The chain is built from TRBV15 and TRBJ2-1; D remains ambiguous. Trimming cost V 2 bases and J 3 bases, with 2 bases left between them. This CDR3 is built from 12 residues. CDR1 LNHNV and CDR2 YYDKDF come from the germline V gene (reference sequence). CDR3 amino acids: CATSRHYNEQFF. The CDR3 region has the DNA TGTGCCACCAGCAGACACTACAATGAGCAGTTCTTC.

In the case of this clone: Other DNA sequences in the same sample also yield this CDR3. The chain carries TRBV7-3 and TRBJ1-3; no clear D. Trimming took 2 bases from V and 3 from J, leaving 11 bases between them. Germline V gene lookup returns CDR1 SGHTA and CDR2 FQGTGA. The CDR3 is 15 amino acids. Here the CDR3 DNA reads TGTGCCAGCAGCTTATCAGGAGGATATGGAAACACCATATATTTT. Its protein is CASSLSGGYGNTIYF.

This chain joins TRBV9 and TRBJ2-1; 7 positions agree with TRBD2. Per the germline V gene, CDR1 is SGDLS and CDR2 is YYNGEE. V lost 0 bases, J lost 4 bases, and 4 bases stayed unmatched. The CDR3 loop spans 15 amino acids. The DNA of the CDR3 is TGTGCCAGCAGCGTAGAGGGACTACTGTACAATGAGCAGTTCTTC. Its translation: CASSVEGLLYNEQFF. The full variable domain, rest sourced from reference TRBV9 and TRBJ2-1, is DSGVTQTPKHLITATGQRVTLRCSPRSGDLSVYWYQQSLDQGLQFLIQYYNGEERAKGNILERFSAQQFPDLHSELNLSSLELGDSALYFCASSVEGLLYNEQFFGPGTRLTVL.

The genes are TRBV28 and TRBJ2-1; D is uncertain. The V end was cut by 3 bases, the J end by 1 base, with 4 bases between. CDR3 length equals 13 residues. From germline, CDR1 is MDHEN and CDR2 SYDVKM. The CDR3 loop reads CASSLMSYNEQFF. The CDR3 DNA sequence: TGTGCCAGCAGTTTGATGTCCTACAATGAGCAGTTCTTC.

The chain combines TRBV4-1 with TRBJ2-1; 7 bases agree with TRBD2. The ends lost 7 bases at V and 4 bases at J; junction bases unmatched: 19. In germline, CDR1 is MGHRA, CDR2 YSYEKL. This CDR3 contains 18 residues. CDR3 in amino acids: CASTLGPVGGRSYNEQFF. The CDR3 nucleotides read TGCGCCAGCACTCTCGGCCCCGTGGGCGGGAGATCGTACAATGAGCAGTTCTTC.

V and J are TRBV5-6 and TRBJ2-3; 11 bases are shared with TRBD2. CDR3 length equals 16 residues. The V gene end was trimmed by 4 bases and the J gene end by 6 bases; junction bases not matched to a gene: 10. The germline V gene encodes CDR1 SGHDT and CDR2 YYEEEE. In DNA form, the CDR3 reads TGTGCCAGCAGCCCCGGGACTAGCGGAACCTGGGATACGCAGTATTTT. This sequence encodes CASSPGTSGTWDTQYF.

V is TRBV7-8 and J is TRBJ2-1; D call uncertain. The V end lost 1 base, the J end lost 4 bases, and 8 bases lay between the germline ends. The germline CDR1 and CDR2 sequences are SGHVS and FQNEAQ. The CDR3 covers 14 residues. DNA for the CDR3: TGTGCCAGCAGCTTAGGCCCCTTATACAATGAGCAGTTCTTC. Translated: CASSLGPLYNEQFF.

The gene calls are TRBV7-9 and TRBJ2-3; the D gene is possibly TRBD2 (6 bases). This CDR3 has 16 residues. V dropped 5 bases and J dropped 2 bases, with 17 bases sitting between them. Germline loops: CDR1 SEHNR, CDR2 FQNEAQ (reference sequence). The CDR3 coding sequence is TGTGCCAGCAGCCCACGCACGGGACTGTTCACAGATACGCAGTATTTT. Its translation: CASSPRTGLFTDTQYF.

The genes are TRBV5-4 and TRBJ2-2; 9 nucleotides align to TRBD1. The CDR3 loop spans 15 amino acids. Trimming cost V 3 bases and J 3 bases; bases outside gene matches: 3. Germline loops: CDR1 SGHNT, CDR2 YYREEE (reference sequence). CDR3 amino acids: CASSSGTGHTGELFF. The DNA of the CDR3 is TGTGCCAGCAGCTCCGGGACAGGGCACACCGGGGAGCTGTTTTTT.

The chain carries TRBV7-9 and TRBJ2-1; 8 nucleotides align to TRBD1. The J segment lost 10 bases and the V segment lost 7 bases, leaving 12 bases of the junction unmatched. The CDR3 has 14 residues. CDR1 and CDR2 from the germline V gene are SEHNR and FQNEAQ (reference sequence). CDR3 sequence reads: CASKGWTGPGEQFF. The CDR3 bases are TGTGCCAGCAAGGGCTGGACAGGGCCAGGGGAGCAGTTCTTC.

CDR3 bases: TGTGCCAGCAGCGTTGGGACAGGGGGAGATACGCAGTATTTT. This gives the protein CASSVGTGGDTQYF. The rearrangement uses TRBV13 and TRBJ2-3; 11 bases map to TRBD1. The V gene end was trimmed by 5 bases and the J gene end by 5 bases; junction bases not matched to a gene: 3. The CDR3 runs 14 residues. From germline, CDR1 is PRHDT and CDR2 FYEKMQ (reference sequence).

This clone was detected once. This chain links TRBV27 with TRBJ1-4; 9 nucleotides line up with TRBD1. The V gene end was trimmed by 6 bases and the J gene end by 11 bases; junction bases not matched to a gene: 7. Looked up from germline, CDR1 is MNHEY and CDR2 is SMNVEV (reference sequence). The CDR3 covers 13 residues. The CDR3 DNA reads TGTGCCAGCAGATCGGACAGGGGAGGGAAACTGTTTTTT. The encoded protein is CASRSDRGGKLFF.

Here the CDR3 reads CASSADYEQYF. The CDR3 DNA sequence: TGTGCCAGCAGCGCAGACTACGAGCAGTACTTC. The V and J genes are TRBV9 and TRBJ2-7; D unresolved. CDR3 length equals 11 residues. The germline gives CDR1 SGDLS, CDR2 YYNGEE. V was pared by 3 bases and J by 3 bases, with 4 bases between.

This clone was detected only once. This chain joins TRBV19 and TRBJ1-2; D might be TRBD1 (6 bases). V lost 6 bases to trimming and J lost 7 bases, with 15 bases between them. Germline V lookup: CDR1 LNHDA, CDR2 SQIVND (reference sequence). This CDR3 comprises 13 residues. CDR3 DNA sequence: TGTGCCAGTAGCCCGCAGGGGCCAATTGGCTACACCTTC. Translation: CASSPQGPIGYTF.